The clone carrying this T cell receptor (beta chain) has a single count. This sample was taken from a study of T-cell memory formation after mild COVID-19. At the level of the study: Clustering of TCRs was largely donor specific.

Constant-segment primers and 5'RACE yielded cDNA libraries for TCR alpha and TCR beta, each carrying sample barcodes and UMIs. TCRdb reprocessed the 5' RACE reads via MiXCR and lists one record per CDR3 protein. The sample carries 450,000 or so distinct CDR3 sequences, approximately 25% recorded once. The sequenced material came from PBMCs or a T cell subset sorted from them (not recorded which). This receptor was identified in an adult woman who had mild COVID-19 (a few samples of this study predate the infection). Cell type and time point are not known.

CDR3 residues: CASSQVSSGRSRGNEQFF. The CDR3 coding sequence is TGCGCCAGCAGCCAAGTGTCTAGCGGGAGGTCACGGGGGAATGAGCAGTTCTTC. J is TRBJ2-1 and V is TRBV4-3; 11 bases agree with TRBD2. This CDR3 contains 18 residues. J gave up 7 bases and V 1 base, and 12 bases lay outside the gene matches. Per germline, CDR1 LGHNA and CDR2 YSLEER.